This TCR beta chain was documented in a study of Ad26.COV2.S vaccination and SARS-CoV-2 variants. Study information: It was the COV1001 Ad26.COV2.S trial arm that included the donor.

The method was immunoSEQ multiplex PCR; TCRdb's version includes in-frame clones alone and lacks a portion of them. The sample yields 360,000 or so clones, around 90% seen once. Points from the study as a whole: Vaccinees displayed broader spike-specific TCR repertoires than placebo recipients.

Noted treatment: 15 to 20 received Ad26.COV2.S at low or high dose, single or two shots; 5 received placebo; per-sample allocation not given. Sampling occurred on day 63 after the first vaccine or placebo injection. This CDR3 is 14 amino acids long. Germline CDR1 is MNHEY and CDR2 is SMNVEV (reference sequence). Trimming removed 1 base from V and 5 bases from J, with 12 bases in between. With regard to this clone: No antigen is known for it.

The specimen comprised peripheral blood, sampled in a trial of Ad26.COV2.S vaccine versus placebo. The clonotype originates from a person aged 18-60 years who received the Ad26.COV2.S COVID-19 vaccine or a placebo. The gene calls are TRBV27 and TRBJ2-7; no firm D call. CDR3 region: CASSLLVVPHEQYF. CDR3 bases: TGTGCCAGCAGTTTATTGGTGGTCCCCCACGAGCAGTACTTC.